This T cell receptor beta chain was documented in a study of Ad26.COV2.S vaccination and SARS-CoV-2 variants. Study-level information: Vaccine-arm donor from the placebo-controlled COV1001 Ad26.COV2.S trial. Once, or twice with 56 days between doses, Ad26.COV2.S was given intramuscularly.

Assay: immunoSEQ multiplex PCR; the TCRdb copy retains only in-frame clones and omits some. Here the sample spans 400,000 or so clones, more than 85% being singletons. The treatment is: some 19 received Ad26.COV2.S at low or high dose, single or two shots; roughly 5 received placebo; per-sample allocation not given. The study sampled participants on day 63 after the first vaccine or placebo injection. Expressing Wuhan-strain SARS-CoV-2 spike, an Ad26 vector served as the vaccine. Study conclusions and caveats: Estimates derived from TCR breadth and depth analyses may have underestimated total T cell responses.

As concerns this clone: The target antigen is unknown.

The germline V gene has CDR1 MNHEY and CDR2 SVGAGI. Between the trimmed V and J ends, which lost 6 bases and 10 bases, there was a span of 21 bases. The CDR3 loop spans 14 amino acids. Material: peripheral blood, obtained in a trial of Ad26.COV2.S vaccine versus placebo. The clonotype comes from a person between 18 and 65 years old who received the Ad26.COV2.S COVID-19 vaccine or a placebo. The genes are TRBV6-5 and TRBJ1-2; D is unresolved. The CDR3 here is CASRLRSPIGDYTF. The DNA for the CDR3 is TGTGCCAGCAGGTTACGGAGCCCTATTGGTGACTACACCTTC.